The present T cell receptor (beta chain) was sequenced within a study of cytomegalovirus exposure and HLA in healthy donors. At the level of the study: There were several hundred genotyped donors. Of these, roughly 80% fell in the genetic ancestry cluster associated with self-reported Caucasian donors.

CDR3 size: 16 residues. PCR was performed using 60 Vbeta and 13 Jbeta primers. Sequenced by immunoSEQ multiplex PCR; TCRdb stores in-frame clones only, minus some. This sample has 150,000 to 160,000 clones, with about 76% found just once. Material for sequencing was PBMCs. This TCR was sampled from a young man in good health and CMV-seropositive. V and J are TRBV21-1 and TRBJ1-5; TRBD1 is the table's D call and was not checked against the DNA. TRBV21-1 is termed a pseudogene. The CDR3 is CASSKARQGSNQPQHF. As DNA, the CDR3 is TGTGCCAGCAGCAAAGCGCGACAGGGCAGCAATCAGCCCCAGCATTTT.